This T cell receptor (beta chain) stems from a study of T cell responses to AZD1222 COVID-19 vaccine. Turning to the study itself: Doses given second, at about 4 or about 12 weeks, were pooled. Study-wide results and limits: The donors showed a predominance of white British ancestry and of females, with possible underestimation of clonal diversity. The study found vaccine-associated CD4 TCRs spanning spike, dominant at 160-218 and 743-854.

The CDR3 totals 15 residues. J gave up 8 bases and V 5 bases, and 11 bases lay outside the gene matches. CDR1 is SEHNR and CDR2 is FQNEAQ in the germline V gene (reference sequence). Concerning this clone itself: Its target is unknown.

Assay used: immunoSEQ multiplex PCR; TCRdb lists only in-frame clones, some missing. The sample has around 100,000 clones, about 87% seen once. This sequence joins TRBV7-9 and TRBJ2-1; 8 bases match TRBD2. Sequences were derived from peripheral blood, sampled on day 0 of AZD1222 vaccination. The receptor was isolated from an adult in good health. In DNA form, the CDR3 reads TGTGCCAGCAGCCACACTAGCGGCAGCCCCGATGAGCAGTTCTTC. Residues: CASSHTSGSPDEQFF.